This T cell receptor (beta chain) is from a study of shared clonotypes between healthy human individuals. Donors were healthy HIV-negative adults without recently reported acute infections or vaccinations. The CDR3 spans 14 residues. Trimming stripped 8 bases from V and 6 bases from J, with 20 bases between. CDR1 and CDR2 (germline): MNHNY, SVGAGI (reference sequence). Several immunoSEQ 96-well plates shared each subset's DNA, each plate a replicate. Using immunoSEQ multiplex PCR, the repertoire was profiled, and TCRdb retains in-frame clones only, with some absent. The sample comprises around 720,000 clones, roughly 73% of which are singletons, and around 1.7% rests with the top ten.

This TCR came from a woman aged 30 to 39 in good health. Sequencing input: memory CD4+ T cells sorted from blood. Sample subset: CD45RA-negative fraction. The chain has TRBV6-6 and TRBJ2-7, with a possible D match to TRBD2 (6 bases). This chain's CDR3 is CASGRDSRPGEQYF. For the CDR3, the DNA is TGTGCCAGCGGGCGGGACTCACGCCCTGGCGAGCAGTACTTC.